These T cell receptor beta chains were read from a single sample in a study of radiotherapy plus CTLA-4 blockade in lung cancer. The repertoire was sequenced with immunoSEQ multiplex PCR; TCRdb's copy has only in-frame clones and lacks some. Here the sample spans roughly 75,000 clones, about 79% being singletons. The sequenced sample was peripheral blood, obtained from a patient treated with radiotherapy plus ipilimumab. The receptors here all came from a human donor with non-small cell lung cancer whose response to radiotherapy plus ipilimumab could not be evaluated. Some clones in this sample may be carry-over from other donors' samples. Each CDR3 is given with its conserved first and last residue. The D gene is left open where the match is weak. Expanded clones are given a class, and other clones once, few, many or no size at all.

>TRBJ1-4|TRBV6-1|NA|NA
TGTGCCAGCAGTGGGCTTTATGAAAAACTGTTTTTT
CASSGLYEKLFF
>TRBJ1-2|TRBV19|few|NA
TGTGCCAGTAGTATAATGGGCGAAGGCCTCGGTGGCTACACCTTC
CASSIMGEGLGGYTF
>TRBJ1-1|TRBV2|NA|TRBD1
TGTGCCAGCAGTCTCGGACAGGGCTGGAGCAACACTGAAGCTTTCTTT
CASSLGQGWSNTEAFF
>TRBJ2-1|TRBV7-2|NA|TRBD1
TGTGCCAGCAGCGCTACGGGGGGACAGGGGACCAATGAGCAGTTCTTC
CASSATGGQGTNEQFF
>TRBJ1-1|TRBV7-9|few|NA
TGTGCCAGCAGCTTAGCGTCAGGCTACACTGAAGCTTTCTTT
CASSLASGYTEAFF
>TRBJ1-2|TRBV25-1|once|TRBD1
TGTGCCAGCACCGAAGGGACAGGGGGACACTATGGCTACACCTTC
CASTEGTGGHYGYTF
>TRBJ1-5|TRBV6-6|NA|NA
TGTGCCAGCAGTTACCTCCAAGGGGCTAATCAGCCCCAGCATTTT
CASSYLQGANQPQHF
>TRBJ2-5|TRBV5-1|NA|NA
TGCGCCAGCAGCTTGGGGGCCCCCGGTGGAGAGACCCAGTACTTC
CASSLGAPGGETQYF
>TRBJ2-3|TRBV5-5|NA|TRBD1
TGTGCCAGCAGCGGGCAGGGGGCTGAAGATACGCAGTATTTT
CASSGQGAEDTQYF
>TRBJ2-3|TRBV27|NA|TRBD2
TGTGCCACAGGACTAGCGGGGGGCCTCACAGATACGCAGTATTTT
CATGLAGGLTDTQYF
>TRBJ1-5|TRBV27|NA|NA
TGTGCCAGCAGTTTTAGGCCCCTCAGGGGCTATAGCAATCAGCCCCAGCATTTT
CASSFRPLRGYSNQPQHF
>TRBJ2-5|TRBV20-1|NA|NA
TGCAGTGCTAGAGCCGGAGAGACCCAGTACTTC
CSARAGETQYF
>TRBJ1-4|TRBV4-2|NA|NA
TGTGCCAGCAGCCAAGGTGGAAGGGGGGGGGAAAAACTGTTTTTT
CASSQGGRGGEKLFF
>TRBJ2-7|TRBV5-6|NA|NA
TGTGCCAGCAGCTTGGTGGGCAGGGGCCGCTACGAGCAGTACTTC
CASSLVGRGRYEQYF
>TRBJ2-1|TRBV7-2|NA|NA
TGTGCCAGCAGCTCGCGGACAGCAAATGAGCAGTTCTTC
CASSSRTANEQFF
>TRBJ1-3|TRBV7-2|few|TRBD1
TGTGCCAGCAGCTTCGGACAGGGTAGTGGAAACACCATATATTTT
CASSFGQGSGNTIYF
>TRBJ1-1|TRBV6-6|NA|TRBD1
TGTGCCAGCAGTTACAACAGACAGGGGGCGGCTGAAGCTTTCTTT
CASSYNRQGAAEAFF
>TRBJ1-3|TRBV9|NA|NA
TGTGCCAGCAGCGTAGCTGGCGGGTATGACACCTCTGGAAACACCATATATTTT
CASSVAGGYDTSGNTIYF